A selection of T cell receptor beta chains follows, all from one sample in a study of radiation and T cells in renal cell carcinoma. Only in-frame clones appear in the TCRdb table, and some are missing; sequencing was by immunoSEQ multiplex PCR. The sample contains about 150,000 clones, approximately 88% of which appear only once. Material: blood, obtained from a patient whose treatment included radiotherapy and nephrectomy. The receptors come from a woman in her forties or fifties with renal cell carcinoma. Each CDR3 is given with its conserved first and last residue. A D gene is named only where the DNA matches it firmly.

V gene	D gene	J gene	CDR3 DNA	CDR3 protein
TRBV5-1	-	TRBJ1-6	TGCGCCAGCAGCTTGGACGGCCTTAGTTCACCCCTCCACTTT	CASSLDGLSSPLHF
TRBV5-1	TRBD2	TRBJ2-7	TGCGCCAGCAGCTTGGCGCCTAGCGGGGGGCTCTACGAGCAGTACTTC	CASSLAPSGGLYEQYF
TRBV2	-	TRBJ1-2	TGTGCCAGCGCCTCGGACCCTACCGGTGGCTACACCTTC	CASASDPTGGYTF
TRBV7-9	-	TRBJ1-1	TGTGCCAGCAGTCTGGAGAACACTGAAGCTTTCTTT	CASSLENTEAFF
TRBV5-1	-	TRBJ1-1	TGCGCCAGCAGCTTGGAGGCAGGGTGGGACACTGAAGCTTTCTTT	CASSLEAGWDTEAFF
TRBV6-6	TRBD2	TRBJ2-1	TGTGCCAGCAGAGATAGCGGGGGGGTATACAATGAGCAGTTCTTC	CASRDSGGVYNEQFF
TRBV25-1	-	TRBJ1-4	TGTGCCAGCAGTGCGGGGGGGGGCAAGCCCAATGAAAAACTGTTTTTT	CASSAGGGKPNEKLFF
TRBV6-1	TRBD2	TRBJ2-7	TGTGCCAGCAGTGGACTAGCGGGTCCCAAAAGTTCCTACGAGCAGTACTTC	CASSGLAGPKSSYEQYF
TRBV7-9	-	TRBJ1-1	TGTGCCAGCAGCCCCTCGGGGGATAACACTGAAGCTTTCTTT	CASSPSGDNTEAFF
TRBV2	TRBD1	TRBJ2-1	TGTGCCAGCTCTGGGACAGGGCGAGGGAATGAGCAGTTCTTC	CASSGTGRGNEQFF
TRBV9	-	TRBJ2-1	TGTGCCAGCAGCGTAGAAGGAGGGGTGCAATACAATGAGCAGTTCTTC	CASSVEGGVQYNEQFF